One sample yielded the 23 T cell receptor beta chains listed below, sequenced in a study of blood T cell repertoires in COVID-19. Some clones are missing from TCRdb's copy, which holds only in-frame ones; the method was immunoSEQ multiplex PCR. The sample consists of around 380,000 clones, around 84% of them appearing once. The sequencing input was peripheral blood. These receptors originate from a human donor with acute or convalescent COVID-19. The donor label of this sample is uncertain.

V gene TRBV28 combines with J gene TRBJ2-5; 11 nucleotides line up with TRBD2. Germline CDR1 reads MDHEN; CDR2 reads SYDVKM. The CDR3 spans 16 residues. With 6 bases clipped from V and 7 bases from J, the junction kept 13 bases outside the gene matches. Here the CDR3 DNA reads TGTGCCAGCAGCCGGGTTAGCGGGAGGGCCTCGGTGACCCAGTACTTC. This gives the protein CASSRVSGRASVTQYF.

The chain has TRBV5-1 and TRBJ1-4; possibly TRBD1 for D (6 bases). The germline CDR1 and CDR2 sequences are SGHRS and YFSETQ. V shed 2 bases and J shed 5 bases, with 13 bases lying between them. This CDR3 has 15 amino acids. The CDR3 nucleotides are TGCGCCAGCAGCTTAGACGGGACAAGAAATGAAAAACTGTTTTTT. Its protein is CASSLDGTRNEKLFF.

This clone occurred once. The chain uses TRBV5-1 and TRBJ1-1; possibly TRBD1 for D (6 bases). Germline V gene sequence: CDR1 SGHRS, CDR2 YFSETQ. The ends were cut back, 4 bases at V and 6 bases at J, with 19 bases in the middle. The CDR3 length is 15 residues. In nucleotides, the CDR3 is TGCGCCAGCAGCGCCAAAACAGGGATCGGTGCTGAAGCTTTCTTT. Its translation: CASSAKTGIGAEAFF.

The J gene is TRBJ2-5, the V gene TRBV4-1; the D gene is possibly TRBD1 (5 bases). The CDR3 is 14 amino acids. Trimming stripped 5 bases from V and 1 base from J, with 11 bases between. The germline V gene has CDR1 MGHRA and CDR2 YSYEKL. Here the CDR3 DNA reads TGCGCCAGCAGCGACACAGGAATCCAAGAGACCCAGTACTTC. It translates to CASSDTGIQETQYF.

The chain couples TRBV5-8 to TRBJ1-6, with D maybe TRBD1 (5 bases). The CDR3 extends over 17 amino acids. Trimming took 0 bases from V and 3 from J, leaving 13 bases between them. The germline CDR1 and CDR2 sequences are SGHTS and YDEGEE. The CDR3 reads CASSLEPAGLYNSPLHF. For the CDR3, the DNA is TGTGCCAGCAGCTTGGAACCCGCAGGGCTCTATAATTCACCCCTCCACTTT.

This chain joins TRBV20-1 and TRBJ2-7; perhaps TRBD1 as D (5 bases). Germline V gives CDR1 DFQATT, CDR2 SNEGSKA (reference sequence). The CDR3 consists of 10 residues. Trimming pared 7 bases from V and 6 bases from J, leaving 10 bases between. The CDR3 loop is CSVKGPEQYF. CDR3 coding DNA: TGCAGTGTGAAGGGGCCCGAGCAGTACTTC.

J is TRBJ1-2 and V is TRBV2; 12 nucleotides agree with TRBD1. V was clipped by 10 bases and J by 7 bases; unmatched bases: 7. The CDR3 sequence is 13 residues long. Germline V gives CDR1 SNHLY, CDR2 FYNNEI. The CDR3 bases are TGTGCCAACATGGGACAGGGGGCGCGTGGCTACACCTTC. Its protein product is CANMGQGARGYTF.

The rearrangement links TRBV9 to TRBJ2-1, with a tentative D call TRBD2 (7 bases). Germline values: CDR1 SGDLS, CDR2 YYNGEE. V was shortened by 0 bases and J by 2 bases, with 9 bases between the two germline ends. The CDR3 spans 15 residues. The CDR3 region has the DNA TGTGCCAGCAGCGTAGGAGGGGGGGCCTACAATGAGCAGTTCTTC. This translates into CASSVGGGAYNEQFF.

The chain is built from TRBV10-3 and TRBJ2-6; 10 nucleotides match TRBD1. The CDR3 runs 17 residues. Unmatched junction bases numbered 8, after V lost 6 bases and J lost 3 bases. Germline-derived CDR1 and CDR2 are ENHRY and SYGVKD. This CDR3 reads CAIRAGTGALGANVLTF. CDR3 in DNA: TGTGCCATCAGGGCCGGGACAGGGGCCCTTGGGGCCAACGTCCTGACTTTC.

CDR3 coding DNA: TGCGCCAGCAGCTTAGAAGCAGGGAATTCACCCCTCCACTTT. Residues: CASSLEAGNSPLHF. The V and J genes are TRBV5-1 and TRBJ1-6; a weak D match, TRBD1 (5 bases). V lost 2 bases to trimming and J lost 7 bases, with 10 bases between them. Germline V lookup: CDR1 SGHRS, CDR2 YFSETQ. CDR3 length: 14 residues.

The chain couples TRBV7-9 to TRBJ2-7; 11 bases align to TRBD1. V lost 1 base and J lost 7; bases outside the gene matches: 12. CDR3 length: 17 residues. The germline V gene encodes CDR1 SEHNR and CDR2 FQNEAQ (reference sequence). CDR3 residues: CASSLGSGTGGVREQYF. CDR3 coding DNA: TGTGCCAGCAGCTTAGGGTCCGGGACAGGGGGAGTGAGAGAGCAGTACTTC.

Regarding this clone: Other DNA sequences of this sample code for an identical CDR3. The chain has TRBV2 and TRBJ2-5; TRBD2 aligns across 11 bases. The V segment lost 4 bases and the J segment 4 bases; nucleotides outside the gene matches: 2. The CDR3 contains 14 residues. Germline V gene data show CDR1 as SNHLY and CDR2 as FYNNEI. CDR3 amino acids: CASSGLAGGETQYF. CDR3 nucleotides: TGTGCCAGCAGTGGGCTAGCGGGGGGAGAGACCCAGTACTTC.

This clone appeared once. V usage is TRBV2 and J usage is TRBJ1-1; D gene unclear. Trimming cost V 6 bases and J 0 bases, with 11 bases left between them. The CDR3 contains 14 residues. Germline V CDR1 and CDR2: SNHLY, FYNNEI. CDR3 coding DNA: TGTGCCAGCAGGGAGTCAGATATGAACACTGAAGCTTTCTTT. Amino acid sequence: CASRESDMNTEAFF. The variable domain in full, with the rest retrieved from reference TRBV2 and TRBJ1-1, is EPEVTQTPSHQVTQMGQEVILRCVPISNHLYFYWYRQILGQKVEFLVSFYNNEISEKSEIFDDQFSVERPDGSNFTLKIRSTKLEDSAMYFCASRESDMNTEAFFGQGTRLTVV.

The chain combines TRBV28 with TRBJ1-3; TRBD1 aligns across 9 bases. Germline CDR1 reads MDHEN; CDR2 reads SYDVKM. CDR3 size: 14 residues. J lost 4 bases, V lost 4 bases, and 2 bases had no gene match. The CDR3 region is CASSSGTGGNTIYF. The DNA of the CDR3 is TGTGCCAGCAGTTCCGGGACAGGGGGAAACACCATATATTTT.

The chain is built from TRBV7-2 and TRBJ2-1, with 9 bases matching TRBD2. The trim removed 0 bases at V and 2 bases at J, leaving 11 bases unmatched. Germline-derived CDR1 and CDR2 are SGHTA and FQGNSA. The CDR3 spans 19 residues. This CDR3 is CASSLAMGLASLPYNEQFF. CDR3 sequence (DNA): TGTGCCAGCAGCTTAGCGATGGGACTAGCTAGTTTGCCCTACAATGAGCAGTTCTTC.

J is TRBJ2-6 and V is TRBV5-1, with 7 bases matching TRBD1. Germline lookup yields CDR1 SGHRS and CDR2 YFSETQ. This CDR3 spans 17 amino acids. With V trimmed by 4 bases and J by 0 bases, 7 bases remained unmatched. The CDR3 region has the DNA TGCGCCAGCAGCAGGATCACAGGGGCCTCTGGGGCCAACGTCCTGACTTTC. Amino acids: CASSRITGASGANVLTF. Combining the CDR3 with reference TRBV5-1 and TRBJ2-6 gives the whole variable domain KAGVTQTPRYLIKTRGQQVTLSCSPISGHRSVSWYQQTPGQGLQFLFEYFSETQRNKGNFPGRFSGRQFSNSRSEMNVSTLELGDSALYLCASSRITGASGANVLTFGAGSRLTVL.

This clone occurred once. The chain couples TRBV19 to TRBJ2-7, with D possibly being TRBD2 (6 bases). Deletions cut 5 bases from V and 3 bases from J, with 11 bases between. This CDR3 contains 13 residues. Looked up from germline, CDR1 is LNHDA and CDR2 is SQIVND (reference sequence). The CDR3 nucleotides are TGTGCCAGTAGTCCCCCGGGGGACTACGAGCAGTACTTC. Translation gives CASSPPGDYEQYF.

The rearrangement uses TRBV2 and TRBJ1-4; no clear D. Germline loops: CDR1 SNHLY, CDR2 FYNNEI. The CDR3 sequence is 12 residues long. V lost 7 bases and J 1 base, leaving 4 bases between the germline ends. CDR3 protein: CASTRTNEKLFF. The CDR3 bases are TGTGCCAGCACCCGAACTAATGAAAAACTGTTTTTT.

V usage is TRBV2 and J usage is TRBJ1-1; maybe TRBD1 (6 bases). The ends were cut back, 2 bases at V and 4 bases at J, with 8 bases in the middle. Per germline, CDR1 SNHLY and CDR2 FYNNEI. This CDR3 region has 13 residues. The CDR3: CASSEWGPTEAFF. CDR3 DNA: TGTGCCAGCAGTGAATGGGGGCCCACTGAAGCTTTCTTT.

The chain recombines TRBV19 with TRBJ1-2; D remains ambiguous. Trimming took 5 bases from V and 1 from J, leaving 17 bases between them. The CDR3 runs to 16 residues. Germline values: CDR1 LNHDA, CDR2 SQIVND (reference sequence). The CDR3 nucleotides read TGTGCCAGTAGTCCCCAACTATACACACATAACTATGGCTACACCTTC. Encoded protein: CASSPQLYTHNYGYTF.

Notes on this clone: The same CDR3 can be traced to other DNA sequences in this sample. The chain employs TRBV12-3 or TRBV12-4 and TRBJ1-1; D unclear. The CDR3 length is 13 residues. Trimming took off 3 bases at V and 0 bases at J, with 5 bases between the two ends. CDR3 DNA sequence: TGTGCCAGCAGTTTTTCAGTGAACACTGAAGCTTTCTTT. It encodes CASSFSVNTEAFF.

The rearrangement joins TRBV6-6 to TRBJ1-1; TRBD1 matches 8 bases. This CDR3 is built from 16 residues. Germline V lookup: CDR1 MNHNY, CDR2 SVGAGI (reference sequence). The V and J ends lost 7 bases and 1 base, in that order; junction bases with no gene match: 11. The CDR3 bases are TGTGCCAGCACCAATATGGGACAGGACGGGAACACTGAAGCTTTCTTT. Translating it yields CASTNMGQDGNTEAFF.

This chain links TRBV24-1 with TRBJ2-1; the match to TRBD1 covers 7 bases. The CDR3 has 15 residues. V dropped 4 bases and J dropped 6; count of bases not matched to a gene: 8. Germline V gene lookup returns CDR1 KGHDR and CDR2 SFDVKD. CDR3 protein: CATSDPTGQTNEQFF. DNA of the CDR3: TGTGCCACCAGTGACCCAACGGGACAGACCAATGAGCAGTTCTTC.